These 22 T cell receptor beta chains share one sample of origin, sequenced in a study of shared clonotypes between healthy human individuals. The data were produced by immunoSEQ multiplex PCR, yet TCRdb's version contains in-frame clones alone and is incomplete. The data contain fewer than 2.5 million clones, more than 85% of them singletons. Sequences were obtained from naive CD4+ T cells from PBMCs. Subset given: CD45RA+ positively selected. These receptors originate from a man aged 18 to 29 in good health. Some clones in this sample may be carry-over from other donors' samples.

Remarks on this clone: At the DNA level, this CDR3 is encoded by other sequences in the same sample as well. This sequence joins TRBV27 and TRBJ1-5; D is undetermined. V lost 5 bases and J 2 bases, leaving 10 bases between the germline ends. The CDR3 contains 14 residues. In germline, CDR1 is MNHEY, CDR2 SMNVEV (reference sequence). The CDR3: CASSTLGRNQPQHF. The CDR3 coding sequence is TGTGCCAGCAGTACCCTAGGGCGCAATCAGCCCCAGCATTTT.

The chain is built from TRBV6-5 and TRBJ1-2; D gene uncertain. V was shortened by 0 bases and J by 2 bases, with 13 bases between the two germline ends. In germline, CDR1 is MNHEY, CDR2 SVGAGI. The CDR3 loop spans 16 amino acids. CDR3 sequence reads: CASSYSGTRANYGYTF. The CDR3 region has the DNA TGTGCCAGCAGTTACTCCGGCACACGGGCGAACTATGGCTACACCTTC.

Worth noting for this clone: The same CDR3 is also encoded by other DNA sequences in this sample. The V and J genes are TRBV6-1 and TRBJ1-2; TRBD1 matches at 8 bases. Germline trimming cut 4 bases from V and 0 bases from J; bases unmatched to any gene: 1. CDR1 is MNHNS and CDR2 is SASEGT in the germline V gene. This CDR3 is 14 amino acids long. The CDR3: CASSGQGSNYGYTF. The CDR3, as DNA: TGTGCCAGCAGTGGACAGGGGTCTAACTATGGCTACACCTTC.

The chain carries TRBV28 and TRBJ1-1; D not resolved. The CDR3 spans 15 residues. CDR1 is MDHEN, CDR2 SYDVKM, per germline. Trimming pared 7 bases from V and 0 bases from J, leaving 15 bases between. The CDR3 loop reads CASTNTIGMNTEAFF. The DNA for the CDR3 is TGTGCCAGCACAAATACCATCGGGATGAACACTGAAGCTTTCTTT.

This clone has just one count. The chain has TRBV6-6 and TRBJ1-4; no firm D call. This CDR3 is 14 amino acids long. Germline-derived CDR1 and CDR2 are MNHNY and SVGAGI (reference sequence). Trimming shortened V by 4 bases and J by 3 bases, and 9 bases separated the two germline ends. As DNA, the CDR3 is TGTGCCAGCAGTTCGGGCGCAGCTAATGAAAAACTGTTTTTT. Amino acid sequence: CASSSGAANEKLFF.

This clone was recorded once. The V call is TRBV28, the J call TRBJ2-7; the match to TRBD1 covers 8 bases. Per the germline V gene, CDR1 is MDHEN and CDR2 is SYDVKM. V dropped 6 bases and J dropped 2; count of bases not matched to a gene: 6. The CDR3 loop spans 14 amino acids. The DNA of the CDR3 is TGTGCCAGCAGCCGGACAGGGAAGGCCTACGAGCAGTACTTC. This gives the protein CASSRTGKAYEQYF.

CDR3 bases: TGCGCCAGCAGCGCCGGCCCCGCTGGAAACACCATATATTTT. This codes for CASSAGPAGNTIYF. The V call is TRBV5-1, the J call TRBJ1-3; D is unresolved. The V and J ends lost 4 bases and 2 bases respectively, with 10 bases between them. CDR1 SGHRS and CDR2 YFSETQ come from the germline V gene. CDR3 size: 14 residues.

Only one count was recorded for this clone. The V call is TRBV18, the J call TRBJ1-3; D gene uncertain. V lost 3 bases and J 8 bases, leaving 11 bases between the germline ends. Germline V lookup: CDR1 KGHSH, CDR2 LQKENI. The CDR3 extends over 13 amino acids. The CDR3 bases are TGTGCCAGCTCACCCCCGTCGGAAGACACCATATATTTT. It specifies CASSPPSEDTIYF.

V gene TRBV19 combines with J gene TRBJ2-5; TRBD1 or TRBD2 may be the D gene (5 bases each). Germline V gene data show CDR1 as LNHDA and CDR2 as SQIVND (reference sequence). Trimming left V 6 bases short and J 4 bases short, with 18 bases between. The CDR3 contains 15 residues. CDR3: CASSEQGARGETQYF. As DNA, the CDR3 is TGTGCCAGTAGCGAGCAGGGAGCCCGGGGAGAGACCCAGTACTTC. Full variable domain (missing parts from reference TRBV19 and TRBJ2-5): DGGITQSPKYLFRKEGQNVTLSCEQNLNHDAMYWYRQDPGQGLRLIYYSQIVNDFQKGDIAEGYSVSREKKESFPLTVTSAQKNPTAFYLCASSEQGARGETQYFGPGTRLLVL.

V gene TRBV7-9 combines with J gene TRBJ2-7, with D perhaps TRBD1 (7 bases). Trimming pared 2 bases from V and 4 bases from J, leaving 15 bases between. There are 15 residues in the CDR3. Germline V gives CDR1 SEHNR, CDR2 FQNEAQ (reference sequence). The CDR3, as DNA: TGTGCCAGCAGCTTAAAAGTGCCAGGGGGGTACGAGCAGTACTTC. Translation: CASSLKVPGGYEQYF.

This chain joins TRBV30 and TRBJ1-2, with D unresolved. Germline CDR1 reads GTSNPN; CDR2 reads SVGIG (reference sequence). V lost 1 base, J lost 10 bases, and 13 bases lay in between. This CDR3 region has 12 residues. CDR3 residues: CAWSENTRAYTF. The CDR3 nucleotides read TGTGCCTGGAGTGAAAATACAAGAGCCTACACCTTC.

The genes are TRBV7-9 and TRBJ1-4, with a possible D match to TRBD1 (5 bases). The CDR3 has 13 amino acids. From germline, CDR1 is SEHNR and CDR2 FQNEAQ (reference sequence). V was clipped by 1 base and J by 13 bases, with 13 bases between them. CDR3 DNA sequence: TGTGCCAGCAGCTTAGGCATGGGGCTACCACTGTTTTTT. This encodes CASSLGMGLPLFF.

This rearrangement joins TRBV30 to TRBJ2-1; 12 bases map to TRBD1. The CDR3 has 20 amino acids. The germline V gene has CDR1 GTSNPN and CDR2 SVGIG (reference sequence). V trimming: 0 bases; J trimming: 1 base; junction bases outside the gene matches: 13. In nucleotides, the CDR3 is TGTGCCTGGAGTGTACCCCGGGGACAGGGGGCCCTATTTTCCTACAATGAGCAGTTCTTC. This codes for CAWSVPRGQGALFSYNEQFF.

Comment on this clone: Other DNA sequences in the sample encode the same CDR3. J is TRBJ2-3 and V is TRBV7-2, with D hard to call. Germline CDR1 is SGHTA and CDR2 is FQGNSA. The CDR3 has 13 amino acids. Trimming pared 0 bases from V and 3 bases from J, leaving 4 bases between. The CDR3 here is CASSLATTDTQYF. DNA of the CDR3: TGTGCCAGCAGCTTAGCGACGACAGATACGCAGTATTTT.

CDR3 protein: CASTSTNYEQYF. For the CDR3, the DNA is TGTGCCAGCACTTCTACTAACTACGAGCAGTACTTC. The rearrangement links TRBV6-5 to TRBJ2-7; D not certain. V was cut by 7 bases and J by 3 bases, with 10 bases left in between. This CDR3 comprises 12 residues. Germline V gene lookup returns CDR1 MNHEY and CDR2 SVGAGI.

The chain links TRBV2 to TRBJ2-1; TRBD1 is a possible D gene (5 bases). This CDR3 has 13 residues. V shed 0 bases and J shed 15 bases, with 15 bases lying between them. Germline CDR1 SNHLY, CDR2 FYNNEI. CDR3 DNA sequence: TGTGCCAGCAGTGAAGCGCTTCAGGGAAATCGGTTCTTC. Translating it yields CASSEALQGNRFF.

A word on this clone: The sample contains more than one DNA sequence encoding this CDR3. The J gene is TRBJ2-1, the V gene TRBV9, with 11 positions matching TRBD2. This CDR3 is built from 15 residues. CDR1 and CDR2 (germline): SGDLS, YYNGEE. Trimming removed 3 bases from V and 4 bases from J; junction bases left unmatched: 3. The CDR3 sequence: CASSASGRLYNEQFF. As DNA, the CDR3 is TGTGCCAGCAGCGCTAGCGGGAGGTTGTACAATGAGCAGTTCTTC.

The count of this clone is one. This chain links TRBV11-3 with TRBJ2-1; 10 nucleotides match TRBD1. This CDR3 contains 15 residues. In germline, CDR1 is SGHNT, CDR2 YENEEA. The V gene end was trimmed by 3 bases and the J gene end by 2 bases; junction bases not matched to a gene: 1. CDR3 sequence (DNA): TGTGCCAGCAGCTTGGACAGGGGGGCCTACAATGAGCAGTTCTTC. Translated: CASSLDRGAYNEQFF.

The chain couples TRBV10-3 to TRBJ2-1, with 9 bases that match TRBD2. The CDR3 extends over 16 amino acids. The junction had 12 bases not matched to a gene; V was cut back by 6 bases and J by 6 bases. The germline V gene has CDR1 ENHRY and CDR2 SYGVKD. The CDR3 sequence is CAISRQLAGNGNEQFF. DNA for the CDR3: TGTGCCATCAGCCGACAACTAGCGGGTAATGGCAATGAGCAGTTCTTC.

The chain has TRBV27 and TRBJ2-5, with D unresolved. The CDR3 has 11 residues. The germline V gene encodes CDR1 MNHEY and CDR2 SMNVEV (reference sequence). V dropped 3 bases and J dropped 5 bases, with 4 bases sitting between them. CDR3: CASSFHETQYF. Here the CDR3 DNA reads TGTGCCAGCAGTTTCCATGAGACCCAGTACTTC.

The J gene is TRBJ2-2, the V gene TRBV7-2, with D maybe TRBD1 (5 bases). This CDR3 is 17 amino acids long. Germline V gene lookup returns CDR1 SGHTA and CDR2 FQGNSA. The V and J ends lost 0 bases and 1 base respectively, with 12 bases between them. As DNA, the CDR3 is TGTGCCAGCAGCTTAGCGCTCGACAGTCTGAACACCGGGGAGCTGTTTTTT. Protein sequence: CASSLALDSLNTGELFF.

The rearrangement joins TRBV18 to TRBJ1-5; a possible D gene is TRBD1 (6 bases). Germline V gene data show CDR1 as KGHSH and CDR2 as LQKENI. This CDR3 has 15 amino acids. Deletions cut 4 bases from V and 2 bases from J, with 12 bases between. This CDR3 is CASSRGHSRNQPQHF. In DNA, the CDR3 is TGTGCCAGCTCACGGGGGCACAGTCGCAATCAGCCCCAGCATTTT.